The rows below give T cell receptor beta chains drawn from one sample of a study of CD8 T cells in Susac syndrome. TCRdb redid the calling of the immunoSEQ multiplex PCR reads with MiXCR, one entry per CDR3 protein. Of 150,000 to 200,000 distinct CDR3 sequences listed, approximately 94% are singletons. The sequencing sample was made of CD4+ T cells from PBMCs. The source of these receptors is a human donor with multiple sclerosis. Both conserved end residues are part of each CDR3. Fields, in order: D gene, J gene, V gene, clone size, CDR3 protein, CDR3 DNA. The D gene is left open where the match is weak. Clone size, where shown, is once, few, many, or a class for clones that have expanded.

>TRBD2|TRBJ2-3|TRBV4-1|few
CASSRLADSTDTQYF
TGCGCCAGCAGTCGACTAGCGGATAGCACAGATACGCAGTATTTT
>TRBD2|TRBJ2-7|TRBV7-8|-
CASSLGGTSGYEQYF
TGTGCCAGCAGCTTAGGGGGGACTAGTGGTTACGAGCAGTACTTC
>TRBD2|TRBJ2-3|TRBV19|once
CASSIGASGTLRTDTQFF
TGTGCCAGTAGTATAGGTGCTAGCGGGACACTCCGCACAGATACGCAGTTTTTT
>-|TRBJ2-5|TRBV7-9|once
CASSPSGGAQETQYF
TGTGCCAGCAGCCCGAGTGGGGGTGCCCAAGAGACCCAGTACTTC
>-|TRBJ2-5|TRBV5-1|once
CASSKQERETQYF
TGCGCCAGCAGCAAACAAGAGAGGGAGACCCAGTACTTC
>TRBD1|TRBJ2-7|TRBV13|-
CASSSGDRAYEQYF
TGTGCCAGCAGCTCTGGGGACAGGGCCTACGAGCAGTACTTC
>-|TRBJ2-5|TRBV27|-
CASSPPQGTQYF
TGTGCCAGCAGTCCCCCCCAAGGGACCCAGTACTTC
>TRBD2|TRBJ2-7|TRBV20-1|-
CSAPLAGGTYEQYF
TGCAGTGCTCCCCTAGCGGGGGGTACCTACGAGCAGTACTTC
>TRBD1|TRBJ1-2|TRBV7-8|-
CASSPTDRVFDYGYTF
TGTGCCAGCAGCCCAACGGACAGGGTGTTTGACTATGGCTACACCTTC
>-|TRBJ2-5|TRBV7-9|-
CASSPSLGPQETQYF
TGTGCCAGCAGCCCATCCCTTGGACCGCAAGAGACCCAGTACTTC
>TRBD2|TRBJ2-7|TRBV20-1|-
CSASLAGEDYEQYF
TGCAGTGCTAGTCTAGCGGGAGAAGACTACGAGCAGTACTTC
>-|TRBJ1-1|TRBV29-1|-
CSSSPLVSNTEAFF
TGCAGCTCCTCCCCACTGGTCTCGAACACTGAAGCTTTCTTT
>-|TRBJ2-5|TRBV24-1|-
CATSEAAAQETQYF
TGTGCCACCAGTGAGGCCGCAGCACAAGAGACCCAGTACTTC
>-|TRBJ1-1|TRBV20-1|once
CSARMTDTEAFF
TGCAGTGCTAGGATGACGGACACTGAAGCTTTCTTT
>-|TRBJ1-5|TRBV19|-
CASSMGQGNQPQHF
TGTGCCAGTAGTATGGGCCAGGGGAATCAGCCCCAGCATTTT
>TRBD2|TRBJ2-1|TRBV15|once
CATSGLAGGFSYNEQFF
TGTGCCACCAGCGGACTAGCGGGAGGTTTCTCCTACAATGAGCAGTTCTTC
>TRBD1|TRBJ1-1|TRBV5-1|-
CASSDVQGARTEAFF
TGCGCCAGCAGCGATGTACAGGGGGCGCGCACTGAAGCTTTCTTT
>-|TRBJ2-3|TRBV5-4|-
CASSFLAGSFTDTQYF
TGTGCCAGCAGCTTCCTGGCAGGGTCGTTCACAGATACGCAGTATTTT
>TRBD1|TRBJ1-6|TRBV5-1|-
CASRLHRGDNSPLHF
TGCGCCAGCAGACTTCACAGGGGTGATAATTCACCCCTCCACTTT
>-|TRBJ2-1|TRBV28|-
CASRAGRSSYNEQFF
TGTGCCAGCAGAGCAGGTCGTAGCTCCTACAATGAGCAGTTCTTC
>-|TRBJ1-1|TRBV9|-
CASSAGAGRSNTEAFF
TGTGCCAGCAGCGCCGGAGCGGGGAGGTCGAACACTGAAGCTTTCTTT
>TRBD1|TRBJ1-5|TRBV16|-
CASSQQQGGNQPQHF
TGTGCCAGCAGCCAACAACAGGGGGGCAATCAGCCCCAGCATTTT
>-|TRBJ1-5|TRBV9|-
CASSVGRESFQHF
TGTGCCAGCAGCGTAGGGAGGGAGAGTTTCCAGCATTTT
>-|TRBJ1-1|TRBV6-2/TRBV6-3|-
CASSWVRGEAFF
TGTGCCAGCAGTTGGGTCCGGGGCGAAGCTTTCTTT
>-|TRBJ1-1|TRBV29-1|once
CSVDEAGLGTEAFF
TGCAGCGTTGATGAGGCAGGATTGGGAACTGAAGCTTTCTTT
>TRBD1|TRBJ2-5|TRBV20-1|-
CSAREGGQGGGTQYF
TGCAGTGCTAGAGAGGGGGGACAGGGCGGTGGGACCCAGTACTTC
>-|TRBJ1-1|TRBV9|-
CASSVFLGDTEAFF
TGTGCCAGCAGCGTATTTTTGGGGGACACTGAAGCTTTCTTT
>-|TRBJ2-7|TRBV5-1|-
CASSLWGGQSSYEQYF
TGCGCCAGCAGCCTATGGGGGGGACAGAGCTCCTACGAGCAGTACTTC
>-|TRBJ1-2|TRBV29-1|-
CSVKARAHYGYTF
TGCAGCGTTAAAGCCAGGGCCCACTATGGCTACACCTTC
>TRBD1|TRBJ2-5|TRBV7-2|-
CASSPRTGAAEETQYF
TGTGCCAGCAGCCCCAGGACAGGGGCGGCCGAAGAGACCCAGTACTTC
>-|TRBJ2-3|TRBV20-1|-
CSAREGQSSPDTQYF
TGCAGTGCTAGAGAAGGGCAGTCCAGTCCAGATACGCAGTATTTT
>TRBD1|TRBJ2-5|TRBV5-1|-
CASSLYGTGEETQYF
TGCGCCAGCAGCTTATATGGGACAGGTGAAGAGACCCAGTACTTC
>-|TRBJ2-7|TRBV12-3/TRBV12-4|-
CASSSRPHEQYF
TGTGCCAGCAGTTCCCGCCCCCACGAGCAGTACTTC
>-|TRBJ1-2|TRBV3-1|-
CASSLRGGSHGYTF
TGTGCCAGCAGCCTAAGAGGGGGAAGCCATGGCTACACCTTC
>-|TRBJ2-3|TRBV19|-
CATSSQFTDTQYF
TGTGCCACTTCGTCTCAGTTCACAGATACGCAGTATTTT
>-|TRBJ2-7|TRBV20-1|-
CSARGPSAGASYEQYF
TGCAGTGCTAGAGGACCCTCGGCTGGGGCCTCCTACGAGCAGTACTTC
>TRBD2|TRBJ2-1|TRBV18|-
CASSPPDLAGGLEQFF
TGTGCCAGCTCACCACCGGATCTAGCGGGGGGGCTCGAGCAGTTCTTC
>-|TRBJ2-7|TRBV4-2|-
CASSQVDSQQYF
TGTGCCAGCAGCCAAGTGGATAGCCAGCAGTACTTC
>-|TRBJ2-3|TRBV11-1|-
CASSRRRAGDTQYF
TGTGCCAGCAGCCGGAGGAGGGCGGGAGATACGCAGTATTTT
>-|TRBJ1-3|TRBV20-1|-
CSAEDSKSSGNTIYF
TGCAGTGCTGAGGACTCCAAGAGCTCTGGAAACACCATATATTTT
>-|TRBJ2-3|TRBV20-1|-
CSARDGTRITDTQYF
TGCAGTGCTAGAGATGGGACCCGTATCACAGATACGCAGTATTTT